This TCR beta chain was sequenced during a study of regulatory T cells in long-lasting Graves disease (dated by TCRdb to the early 2020s). Study-level background: Antithyroid drugs had been taken for less than 3 months by newly diagnosed Graves' disease patients. Patients with persistent Graves' disease were compared with patients with newly diagnosed Graves' disease using TCR sequencing and RNA sequencing of peripheral blood. The study was conducted in China and was registered as a clinical trial. TCR sequencing covered roughly 13 persistent and around 20 newly diagnosed Graves' disease patients, 33 samples in total.

The meaning of the sample's time point label: newly diagnosed GD, antithyroid drugs for less than 3 months. RNA was extracted from PBMCs in TRIzol for both TCR sequencing and RNA sequencing. Graves' disease was diagnosed according to American Thyroid Association guidelines. The patients came from an endocrinology department in Xi'an, China. From each patient, approximately 10 milliliters of peripheral blood was collected into an EDTA anticoagulant tube. Ficoll Paque Plus density gradient separation was used to isolate PBMCs, and no further T cell sorting was performed. An Agilent 2100 Bioanalyzer and agarose gel were used to check RNA quality, and a NanoDrop 2000 was used to measure RNA concentration. This clonotype has only a few counts. Its antigen is not yet known. Per-base qualities were not stored, and no clone one base away is much larger. General findings and caveats noted by the study authors: More public clonotypes were shared among persistent patients (roughly 2,900) than among newly diagnosed patients (approximately 1,000). The study examined only peripheral blood because the primary lesion, thyroid tissue, could not be accessed. Lower TCR Shannon entropy and fewer highly expanded clones were observed in persistent Graves' disease patients than in newly diagnosed patients, which suggested clonal expansion. TRBV28, TRBJ1-2 and TRBJ2-5 were preferentially used in persistent disease, while TRBV20-1 and TRBJ2-1 were favored in newly diagnosed disease. Sequencing and analysis were limited to the TCR beta chain. The authors acknowledged the small sample size as a limitation that may reduce accuracy.

Receptors were amplified or captured by multiplex PCR. The sequencing machine was an Illumina HiSeq 4000. TCR beta libraries were built with iRepertoire HTBI primers and Arm-PCR amplification of CDR3 regions. PCR products were gel purified before sequencing. As for the original processing: Across samples, around 62 TRBV and 15 or so TRBJ segments were identified and used for gene usage analysis of CDR3 amino acid clonotypes. COPE and FqMerger were used to merge the filtered high-quality paired reads into contigs. BLAST was used to align contigs to IMGT TRBV, TRBD and TRBJ reference genes, and CDR3 was defined according to IMGT. Highly expanded clones were defined as clonotypes with a frequency above 0.1%. Repertoire diversity was measured by Shannon entropy, and V-J evenness by the Gini coefficient. Public clonotypes were defined as clonotypes shared by more than one individual. TCRdb trimmed public reads at Q25 via fastp, called clones via MiXCR and kept in-frame beta chains. Every entry covers one CDR3 protein and lists the most common genes and DNA from its rows. For this entry, the V and J calls and clone size follow TCRdb and not the study's own pipeline. Here the sample has over 500,000 distinct CDR3 sequences; about 16% occur a single time. 12% of the sample is held by the ten biggest clonotypes.

The CDR3 runs 19 residues from the cysteine to the phenylalanine. Only the CDR3 part of the read is kept: 57 bases, read in frame from the first base. CDR1 and CDR2 are drawn from the germline V gene: MNHEY, SVGAGI. The trim is 0 bases for V and 5 bases for J, with a gap of 24 bases between the germline ends. This same sample was also part of a study on T cells in Graves' hyperthyroidism and ophthalmopathy. The second paper further reports: Graves' hyperthyroidism was defined as stable when no progression to ophthalmopathy occurred over 18 months of follow-up. Hyperthyroidism patients were newly diagnosed, with disease duration under 2 months, and aged 18 to 65 years. The study excluded patients with uncontrolled infections, other autoimmune diseases, pregnancy or lactation. Diagnoses relied on clinical symptoms, serum thyroxine and TRAb, thyroid ultrasound and orbital computed tomography. A first-round RT-PCR of the TCR CDR3 used the HTBI primer set with the Qiagen OneStep RT-PCR kit. Most expanded thyroid clonotypes (frequency above 0.001) were also detected in blood, suggesting blood repertoires may reflect thyroid immune responses. Ophthalmopathy was separated from stable hyperthyroidism by a 13 V-J signature model, with about 86% sensitivity and roughly 84% specificity obtained in cross-validation and 80%/75% obtained in testing. During validation, the model predicted progression to ophthalmopathy a median of approximately 6.5 months ahead of onset, with around 71% sensitivity and about 72% specificity. A discovery cohort of roughly 100 patients, about 43 with Graves' ophthalmopathy and over 55 with stable Graves' hyperthyroidism, was used to find distinguishing TCR V-J signatures. Whether ophthalmopathy could be predicted prospectively was tested in an independent validation cohort made up of under 20 hyperthyroidism patients plus 17 patients who later progressed to ophthalmopathy. The approximately 95 discovery patients were divided at random into training and test sets in a 7:3 ratio. Thyroid tissue and blood T-cell repertoires from six or seven Graves' hyperthyroidism patients were also compared in the study. After blood sampling, hyperthyroidism patients were treated with methimazole at a starting dose of 30 mg daily, and ophthalmopathy patients were treated with high-dose intravenous methylprednisolone. Libraries were constructed in a second round of multiplex PCR, after which size selection and purification were carried out. Libraries were sequenced paired-end with 100 bp reads on an Illumina HiSeq2000. SOAPnuke was used to process the raw data, removing reads that contained adapters or uncalled bases, had a mean Phred below 15, or lacked an exact match to the constant primer or identifier. High-quality paired reads were merged using COPE v1.2.5, and each unique nucleotide sequence was defined as a clonotype. Clonotypes were aligned to IMGT TRBV, TRBD and TRBJ reference segments using MiTCR v1.1. The analysis included only V-J combinations with a frequency above 0.0001, which together covered roughly 99% of the repertoires. A TCS score was defined as the ratio between F50 (clonal expansion) and ExV (chaos), using BLOSUM62-based TCRdist between CDR3 peptides within each V-J. Welch's t-statistics and random forest reduced 500 to 550 V-J features to roughly 13, which were used in a naive Bayes classifier (R e1071). Sample size was not statistically predetermined, and blinding of investigators to group allocation was not performed. The paper describes TCR Vbeta CDR3 sequencing of 135 peripheral blood samples, made up of 43 ophthalmopathy patients, roughly 80 hyperthyroidism patients and 17 progressor patients.

This clonotype was sampled from a man between 18 and 29 years old with Graves disease. Donor details come from another sample of the same person, matched by shared clones. The sequences come from peripheral blood mononuclear cells (PBMCs), collected at new diagnosis, from a patient treated with antithyroid drugs. The sequence links TRBV6-5 to TRBJ2-3, and the D gene may be TRBD2, 5 bases matching. The CDR3 in this case is CASSYSPPRSGTRRDTQYF. The DNA sequence is as follows: TGTGCCAGCAGTTACTCTCCCCCGAGATCGGGAACTCGGAGAGATACGCAGTATTTT.